This TCR beta chain was obtained from a study of blood T cell repertoires in COVID-19. Looking at the study overall: Whether acute or convalescent, the COVID-19 samples came from the United States, Italy and Spain. From T cells, B-cell-depleted T cells, or PBMCs came the material, which was cDNA or gDNA.

Original analysis: Nucleated cell number was recorded as an estimate derived from reference gene primer amplification. The assay was immunoSEQ multiplex PCR, and TCRdb's table has in-frame clones only and misses some. D and trimming were read from the DNA, whereas the V and J calls and clone size are those reported in that table. Of under 90,000 clones listed, over 65% were seen once; the top ten hold more than 5%. Trimming at V came to 4 bases and at J to 2 bases, leaving 2 bases not matched to a gene. CDR3 length: 14 amino acids. Germline V CDR1 and CDR2: SGHRS, YFSETQ. This receptor was taken from a man aged 45-60 years with active or convalescent COVID-19. This sequence joins TRBV5-1 and TRBJ2-5, with TRBD2 matching over 10 bases. Sequencing input: peripheral blood. The CDR3 bases are TGCGCCAGCAGCACTAGCGGGGTTCAAGAGACCCAGTACTTC. It yields the protein CASSTSGVQETQYF.